These T cell receptor beta chains were read from a single sample in a study of cytomegalovirus exposure and HLA in healthy donors. Sequencing used immunoSEQ multiplex PCR; TCRdb keeps in-frame clones, though not all of them. The repertoire holds 160,000 or so clones, with roughly 83% as singletons. What was sequenced was PBMCs. These receptors all come from a young woman in good health and CMV-seronegative. Both conserved end residues are part of each CDR3. D genes are given only for firm matches. Clone sizes are given selectively: once, few, many, or a class where the clone is expanded.

v_gene: TRBV5-4; j_gene: TRBJ2-7; d_gene: -; abundance: -; CDR3nt: TGTGCCAGCAGCTTGGTGGCAGGGGAAGAGCAGTACTTC; CDR3aa: CASSLVAGEEQYF
v_gene: TRBV7-9; j_gene: TRBJ2-2; d_gene: -; abundance: -; CDR3nt: TGTTCCAGCAGCCGAGATACCGGGGAGCTGTTTTTT; CDR3aa: CSSSRDTGELFF
v_gene: TRBV28; j_gene: TRBJ1-2; d_gene: -; abundance: -; CDR3nt: TGTGCCAGCAGTGACATGGCCTATGGCTACACCTTC; CDR3aa: CASSDMAYGYTF
v_gene: TRBV6-5; j_gene: TRBJ2-3; d_gene: -; abundance: -; CDR3nt: TGTGCCAGCAGTTTCGGCACAGATACGCAGTATTTT; CDR3aa: CASSFGTDTQYF
v_gene: TRBV19; j_gene: TRBJ1-2; d_gene: TRBD1; abundance: -; CDR3nt: TGTGCCAGTAGTACGCGAGGACAGGGCGACCTCTATGGCTACACCTTC; CDR3aa: CASSTRGQGDLYGYTF
v_gene: TRBV4-2; j_gene: TRBJ1-1; d_gene: TRBD1; abundance: -; CDR3nt: TGTGCCAGCAGCCAAGGGACAGGGATAAGAACTGAAGCTTTCTTT; CDR3aa: CASSQGTGIRTEAFF
v_gene: TRBV7-2; j_gene: TRBJ2-6; d_gene: TRBD1; abundance: -; CDR3nt: TGTGCCAGCAGCTTGGTGTGGACAGGGGGTTATGCTGGGGCCAACGTCCTGACTTTC; CDR3aa: CASSLVWTGGYAGANVLTF
v_gene: TRBV7-9; j_gene: TRBJ2-3; d_gene: -; abundance: -; CDR3nt: TGTGCCAGCAGCTTAGCCCTAACTACCCATACGCAGTATTTT; CDR3aa: CASSLALTTHTQYF
v_gene: TRBV4-1; j_gene: TRBJ2-7; d_gene: TRBD1; abundance: -; CDR3nt: TGCGCCAGCAGCCAAGAGGCCAGGGGGCGAGGCACTGCCACCTACGAGCAGTACTTC; CDR3aa: CASSQEARGRGTATYEQYF
v_gene: TRBV25-1; j_gene: TRBJ2-7; d_gene: TRBD1; abundance: -; CDR3nt: TGTGCCAGCAGCCACGAACAGGGGGAGTCATACGAGCAGTACTTC; CDR3aa: CASSHEQGESYEQYF
v_gene: TRBV5-1; j_gene: TRBJ1-6; d_gene: TRBD1; abundance: -; CDR3nt: TGCGCCAGCAGCTTGCGGACGACAGGGGATTCACCCCTCCACTTT; CDR3aa: CASSLRTTGDSPLHF
v_gene: TRBV10-1; j_gene: TRBJ2-7; d_gene: TRBD1; abundance: -; CDR3nt: TGCGCCAGCAGTGCCCCACTGGGACAGCGATTCTCCTACGAGCAGTACTTC; CDR3aa: CASSAPLGQRFSYEQYF
v_gene: TRBV5-5; j_gene: TRBJ2-7; d_gene: TRBD2; abundance: -; CDR3nt: TGTGCCACCGGACTAGCGGGCTCCTACGAGCAGTACTTC; CDR3aa: CATGLAGSYEQYF
v_gene: TRBV7-8; j_gene: TRBJ1-1; d_gene: -; abundance: -; CDR3nt: TGTGCCAGCAGCTTAGAGGACTGGGGAAGTAGTACTGAAGCTTTCTTT; CDR3aa: CASSLEDWGSSTEAFF
v_gene: TRBV2; j_gene: TRBJ1-1; d_gene: -; abundance: once; CDR3nt: TGTGCCAGCAGTGCTTCGGGGACTTTCTTT; CDR3aa: CASSASGTFF
v_gene: TRBV4-1; j_gene: TRBJ1-2; d_gene: TRBD1; abundance: few; CDR3nt: TGCGCCAGCAGCCACCCCGGACAGGGGATTTATGGCTACACCTTC; CDR3aa: CASSHPGQGIYGYTF
v_gene: TRBV29-1; j_gene: TRBJ1-5; d_gene: -; abundance: -; CDR3nt: TGCAGCGTTGCCCAGGGGAGCAATCAGCCCCAGCATTTT; CDR3aa: CSVAQGSNQPQHF
v_gene: TRBV28; j_gene: TRBJ2-7; d_gene: -; abundance: -; CDR3nt: TGTGCCAGCAGAGCCCTCTACGAGCAGTACTTC; CDR3aa: CASRALYEQYF
v_gene: TRBV5-1; j_gene: TRBJ2-5; d_gene: TRBD2; abundance: few; CDR3nt: TGCGCCAGCAGCTTGGCTAGCGGGGGCCAAGAGACCCAGTACTTC; CDR3aa: CASSLASGGQETQYF
v_gene: TRBV2; j_gene: TRBJ1-1; d_gene: TRBD1; abundance: -; CDR3nt: TGTGCCAGCACCCTATGGACAGGAGTAAACACTGAAGCTTTCTTT; CDR3aa: CASTLWTGVNTEAFF
v_gene: TRBV13; j_gene: TRBJ2-7; d_gene: TRBD1; abundance: -; CDR3nt: TGTGCCAGCAGCCAAACAGGGGGAGAGGGGTACGAGCAGTACTTC; CDR3aa: CASSQTGGEGYEQYF
v_gene: TRBV5-1; j_gene: TRBJ2-3; d_gene: TRBD2; abundance: -; CDR3nt: TGCGCCAGCAGCTTACTAGCGGGGCGAACAGATACGCAGTATTTT; CDR3aa: CASSLLAGRTDTQYF
v_gene: TRBV21-1; j_gene: TRBJ2-3; d_gene: -; abundance: -; CDR3nt: TGTGCCAGCAGCAAATTCGGAGCGGGGGGTATCATGAACGATACGCAGTATTTT; CDR3aa: CASSKFGAGGIMNDTQYF
v_gene: TRBV6-1; j_gene: TRBJ2-1; d_gene: -; abundance: -; CDR3nt: TGTGCCAGCACTCTGCAGGCTCACGGGCAGTTCTTC; CDR3aa: CASTLQAHGQFF
v_gene: TRBV18; j_gene: TRBJ1-4; d_gene: TRBD1; abundance: -; CDR3nt: TGTGCCAGCTCACAACAGGGGGGTGAAAAACTGTTTTTT; CDR3aa: CASSQQGGEKLFF
v_gene: TRBV29-1; j_gene: TRBJ1-1; d_gene: TRBD1; abundance: once; CDR3nt: TGCAGCGTGCGAGGAGGGACAGCCACTGAAGCTTTCTTT; CDR3aa: CSVRGGTATEAFF
v_gene: TRBV6-1; j_gene: TRBJ1-5; d_gene: -; abundance: -; CDR3nt: TGTGCCAGCAATAGAGCGAATCAGCCCCAGCATTTT; CDR3aa: CASNRANQPQHF
v_gene: TRBV5-6; j_gene: TRBJ1-1; d_gene: -; abundance: -; CDR3nt: TGTGCCAGCAGCTTGGGGGGCGGGGGACGAGCAAGATACACTGAAGCTTTCTTT; CDR3aa: CASSLGGGGRARYTEAFF
v_gene: TRBV25-1; j_gene: TRBJ2-7; d_gene: TRBD1; abundance: few; CDR3nt: TGTGCCAGCAGTGTAAGGGGACAGACCTACGAGCAGTACTTC; CDR3aa: CASSVRGQTYEQYF
v_gene: TRBV9; j_gene: TRBJ2-2; d_gene: -; abundance: -; CDR3nt: TGTGCCAGCAACCGGAGGGGCTCCAACACCGGGGAGCTGTTTTTT; CDR3aa: CASNRRGSNTGELFF
v_gene: TRBV6-5; j_gene: TRBJ2-7; d_gene: -; abundance: -; CDR3nt: TGTGCCAGCAGTGCCCACAGGGTAGCAACCTACGAGCAGTACTTC; CDR3aa: CASSAHRVATYEQYF
v_gene: TRBV5-1; j_gene: TRBJ1-2; d_gene: TRBD1; abundance: -; CDR3nt: TGCGCCAGCAGCTTGCACCTCACCCCCGGACAGGGCGGCGGAGCTAACTATGGCTACACCTTC; CDR3aa: CASSLHLTPGQGGGANYGYTF
v_gene: TRBV6-4; j_gene: TRBJ2-1; d_gene: TRBD2; abundance: -; CDR3nt: TGTGCCAGCAGTGACGGTGGGACTAGCGGGGTCGATGAGCAGTTCTTC; CDR3aa: CASSDGGTSGVDEQFF
v_gene: TRBV7-6; j_gene: TRBJ2-6; d_gene: -; abundance: -; CDR3nt: TGTGCCAGCAGCTTAGCGACCCCCGCACCAGGCTCTGGGGCCAACGTCCTGACTTTC; CDR3aa: CASSLATPAPGSGANVLTF
v_gene: TRBV5-1; j_gene: TRBJ1-1; d_gene: TRBD1; abundance: -; CDR3nt: TGCGCCAGCAGCAATGGACAGGGGCCAACAACCGCTTTCTTT; CDR3aa: CASSNGQGPTTAFF
v_gene: TRBV2; j_gene: TRBJ2-1; d_gene: TRBD2; abundance: once; CDR3nt: TGTGCCAGCAGGGCGACTAGCGGGGGCGGTTACAATGAGCAGTTCTTC; CDR3aa: CASRATSGGGYNEQFF
v_gene: TRBV29-1; j_gene: TRBJ2-7; d_gene: TRBD2; abundance: -; CDR3nt: TGCAGCGTTGGGGGACTAGCGGGGGCCTACGAGCAGTACTTC; CDR3aa: CSVGGLAGAYEQYF
v_gene: TRBV7-6; j_gene: TRBJ1-4; d_gene: -; abundance: few; CDR3nt: TGTGCCAGCAGCCCTAGGTCTAATGAAAAACTGTTTTTT; CDR3aa: CASSPRSNEKLFF
v_gene: TRBV6-6; j_gene: TRBJ2-6; d_gene: -; abundance: once; CDR3nt: TGTGCCAGCAGTTACTCGGGAGTATGGGCCAACGTCCTGACTTTC; CDR3aa: CASSYSGVWANVLTF